This T cell receptor (beta chain) emerged from a study of OX40 agonist ivuxolimab in advanced cancers. Only in-frame clones appear in the TCRdb table, and some are missing; sequencing was by immunoSEQ multiplex PCR. The table includes 71,000 or so clones, around 82% detected once. This sample comprised CD4+ or CD8+ T cells sorted from blood, obtained in a trial of the OX40 agonist ivuxolimab. The sequence derives from an adult with an advanced solid tumor such as melanoma, head and neck, liver or kidney cancer.

The CDR3 DNA is TGTGCCATCAGGCCTCCGGGACAGGGGGCCGATGAGCAGTTCTTC. It yields the protein CAIRPPGQGADEQFF. The chain is built from TRBV10-3 and TRBJ2-1, with 12 bases lining up with TRBD1. In germline, CDR1 is ENHRY, CDR2 SYGVKD. The CDR3 totals 15 residues. V was clipped by 6 bases and J by 8 bases; unmatched bases: 8.